This T cell receptor (beta chain) was identified in a study of beta chain features in type 1 diabetes (dated by TCRdb to about 2018). Regarding the complete study: Patients and healthy donors did not differ in mean age, gender distribution, total cell number or subset yield. A total of some 100,000,000 sorted cells were examined across all samples, and a strong correlation was observed between cell number per subset and RNA yield. In the study, TCRB repertoires of sorted circulating CD4+ T cell subsets from recently diagnosed type 1 diabetes patients were compared with those of matched healthy donors. Regulatory and stem cell-like memory subsets were obtained from only 8 patients and roughly eight healthy donors, while naive and central memory subsets were obtained from all 28 donors. General conclusions and limits of the study: In all four CD4+ subsets, TCRB CDR3 length was moderately but significantly shorter in type 1 diabetes patients. Because cDNA was sequenced instead of genomic DNA, highly expressing activated cells could be over-represented, though the groups showed no difference in activation or CD3 levels. HLA sub-analyses involved small numbers of individuals, so any influence of HLA type on TCRB rearrangement remained unresolved. Shorter templates might have been favored by PCR, but patient and control samples were amplified and corrected together, so both groups would have been affected equally by any skew. Naive, central memory and regulatory TCRB repertoires appeared to be more alike among patients than among healthy donors. Patients with type 1 diabetes made fewer insertions and deleted more nucleotides at VDJ recombination sites, implying thymic rearrangement abnormalities.

The CDR3 spans 19 residues, from the cysteine through the phenylalanine. Of all the DNA, just the CDR3 is kept, 57 bases in frame from base 1. The germline V gene (reference sequence) specifies MNHEY as CDR1 and SMNVEV as CDR2. V and J are trimmed by 7 bases and 4 bases, and the gene matches miss 17 bases of the junction. With respect to this clone: The antigen it recognizes is unknown. No quality values exist for individual bases; no much larger clone is one base distant.

All of the isolated RNA was reverse transcribed with the High Capacity cDNA Reverse Transcription Kit, so expressed TCRB transcripts were sequenced. Deep immunoSEQ sequencing was performed on naive, central memory and regulatory T cell samples, with an average of about 3.6 million total reads per sample. Sorted cells were lysed in RLT buffer and RNA was extracted with DNase-treated RNeasy Micro or Mini kits, depending on cell number. To prevent cross-contamination, every cell subset was processed on its own, while patient and healthy donor samples were processed together. The immunoSEQ multiplex PCR was used to amplify TCRB sequences from cDNA, yielding 87-bp fragments that span the CDR3 region. Sequencing of the amplicons was done on the Illumina HiSeq platform. The study's own analysis went as follows. PCR bias was corrected computationally using synthetic template baselines, and reads within Hamming distance 2 were collapsed, with unmergeable singletons discarded. Reads were aligned against IMGT to assign V, D and J genes, CDR3 length and insertions or deletions at six rearrangement sites. Within each subset, clonotype counts were normalized to the number of sorted cells before true diversity and Gini coefficients were calculated with the tcR R package. The overlap coefficient, calculated on TCRB nucleotide sequences, was used to quantify repertoire sharing. TCRdb re-hosts the immuneACCESS table, in-frame sequences only. Its copies lack some clones; in the studies checked, an unresolved V gene accounts for under half of them, and the cause for the rest is not known. The D gene and trimming were derived from the DNA, and the V and J assignments and clone size from that table. This sample gives 55,000 to 80,000 clones in total; just under 50% of them show up just once. Roughly 0.7% of the sample is held by the ten biggest clonotypes.

From each donor, a single peripheral blood sample of around 120 mL on average was drawn into heparinised tubes. Using a panel that included CD45RO, CCR7, CD25, CD127, CD95 and CD27, naive, central memory, regulatory and stem cell-like memory CD4+ T cells were sorted on a BD FACSAria II. Every sorted population had a purity above 95%. PBMCs were separated immediately by Lymphoprep density gradient centrifugation and were stained directly, without being cultured. So that batch effects would be minimized, each experiment stained and sorted samples in pairs, pairing one healthy donor with one patient. In this chain, TRBV27 is recombined with TRBJ2-7; the junction holds 15 bases that match TRBD2. The receptor's source is a man between 25 and 39 years old with type 1 diabetes. Sequencing was carried out using central memory CD4+ T cells from blood. The DNA sequence is as follows: TGTGCCAGCACCCTAAGTGGTCTACCGGGACTAGCGGGAGGATACGAGCAGTACTTC. Its protein product is CASTLSGLPGLAGGYEQYF.